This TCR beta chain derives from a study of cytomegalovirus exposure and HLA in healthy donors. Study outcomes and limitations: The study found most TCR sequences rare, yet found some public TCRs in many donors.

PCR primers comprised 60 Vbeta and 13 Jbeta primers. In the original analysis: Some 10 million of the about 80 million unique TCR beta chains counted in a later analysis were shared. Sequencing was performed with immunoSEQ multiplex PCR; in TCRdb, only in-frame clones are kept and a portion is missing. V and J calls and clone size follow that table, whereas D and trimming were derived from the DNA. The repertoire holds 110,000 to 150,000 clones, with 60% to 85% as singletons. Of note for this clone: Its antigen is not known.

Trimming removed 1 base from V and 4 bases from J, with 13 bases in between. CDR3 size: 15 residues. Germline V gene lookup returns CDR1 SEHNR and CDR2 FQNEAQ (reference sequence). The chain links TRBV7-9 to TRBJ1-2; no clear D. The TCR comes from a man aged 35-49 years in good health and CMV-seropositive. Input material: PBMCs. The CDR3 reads CASSLGAGSTYGYTF. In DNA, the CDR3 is TGTGCCAGCAGCTTAGGGGCGGGATCTACCTATGGCTACACCTTC. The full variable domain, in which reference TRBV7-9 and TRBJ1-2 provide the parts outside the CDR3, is DTGVSQNPRHKITKRGQNVTFRCDPISEHNRLYWYRQTLGQGPEFLTYFQNEAQLEKSRLLSDRFSAERPKGSFSTLEIQRTEQGDSAMYLCASSLGAGSTYGYTFGSGTRLTVV.